The entry that follows covers one TCR beta chain sequence. Participant-reported clinical history was the basis for cohort assignment. Contact with a PCR-confirmed or clinician-diagnosed COVID-19 case occurred within 2 weeks of entry. The data originate from a study of blood T cell repertoires in COVID-19. The overall study: Acute-phase and convalescent COVID-19 samples originated in the United States, Italy and Spain. Sample material is recorded as cDNA or gDNA derived from T cells, B-cell-depleted T cells, or PBMCs.

Profiling relied on immunoSEQ multiplex PCR, and the TCRdb table lists in-frame clones only, not all of them. The repertoire consists of 270,000 or so clones, with about 85% occurring once and the leading ten covering more than 6.5%. CDR3 length: 14 residues. Germline V gene lookup returns CDR1 MDHEN and CDR2 SYDVKM. The V gene lost 1 base and the J gene lost 4 bases, with 11 bases spanning the gap. This chain connects TRBV28 to TRBJ2-7; possible D gene TRBD2, 5 bases. Sequencing input: PBMCs or T cells enriched from blood (not recorded which). The sequence derives from a woman aged 45-59 years who had been exposed to COVID-19. The CDR3 DNA is TGTGCCAGCAGTTTATACGGGATTGGGTACGAGCAGTACTTC. Translation gives CASSLYGIGYEQYF.